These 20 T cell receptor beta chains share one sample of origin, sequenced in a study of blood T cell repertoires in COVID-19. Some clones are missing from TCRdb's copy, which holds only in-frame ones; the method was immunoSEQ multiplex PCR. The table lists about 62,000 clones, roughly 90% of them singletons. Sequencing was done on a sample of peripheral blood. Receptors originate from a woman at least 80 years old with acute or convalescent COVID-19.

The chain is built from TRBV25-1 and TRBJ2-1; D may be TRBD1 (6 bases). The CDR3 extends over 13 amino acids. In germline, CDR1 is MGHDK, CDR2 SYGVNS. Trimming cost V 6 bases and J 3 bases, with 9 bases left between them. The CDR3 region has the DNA TGTGCCAGCAGCAGGGGTTACTACAATGAGCAGTTCTTC. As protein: CASSRGYYNEQFF.

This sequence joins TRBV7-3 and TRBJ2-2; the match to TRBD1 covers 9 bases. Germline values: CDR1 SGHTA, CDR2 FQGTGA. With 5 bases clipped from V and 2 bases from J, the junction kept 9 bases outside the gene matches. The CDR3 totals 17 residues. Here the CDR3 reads CASSPSGTGTNTGELFF. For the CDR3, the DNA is TGTGCCAGCAGCCCTTCCGGGACAGGGACTAACACCGGGGAGCTGTTTTTT.

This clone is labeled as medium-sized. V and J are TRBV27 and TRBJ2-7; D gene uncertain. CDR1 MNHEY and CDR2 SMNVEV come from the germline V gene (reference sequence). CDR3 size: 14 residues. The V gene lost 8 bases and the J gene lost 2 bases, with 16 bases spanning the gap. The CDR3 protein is CASGSGTVAYEQYF. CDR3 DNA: TGTGCCAGCGGGTCTGGTACAGTCGCCTACGAGCAGTACTTC.

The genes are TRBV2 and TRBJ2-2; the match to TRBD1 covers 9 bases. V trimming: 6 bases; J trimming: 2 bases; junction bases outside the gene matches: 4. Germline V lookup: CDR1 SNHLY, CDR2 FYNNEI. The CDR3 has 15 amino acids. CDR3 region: CASSTGGENTGELFF. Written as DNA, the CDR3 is TGTGCCAGCAGCACAGGGGGCGAAAACACCGGGGAGCTGTTTTTT.

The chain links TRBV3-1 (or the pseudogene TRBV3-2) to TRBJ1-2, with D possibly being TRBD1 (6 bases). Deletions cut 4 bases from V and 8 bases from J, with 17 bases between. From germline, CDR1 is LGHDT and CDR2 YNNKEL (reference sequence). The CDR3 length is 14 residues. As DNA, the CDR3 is TGTGCCAGCAGCCCGGAAGGGGGGGGCGACGGCTACACCTTC. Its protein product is CASSPEGGGDGYTF.

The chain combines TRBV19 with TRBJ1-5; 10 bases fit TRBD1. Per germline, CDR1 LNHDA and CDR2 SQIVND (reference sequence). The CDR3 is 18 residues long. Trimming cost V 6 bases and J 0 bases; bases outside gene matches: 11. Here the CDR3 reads CASRGHQTGGNSNQPQHF. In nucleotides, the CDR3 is TGTGCCAGTAGAGGACACCAGACAGGGGGCAATAGCAATCAGCCCCAGCATTTT.

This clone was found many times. In nucleotides, the CDR3 is TGTGCCAGTAGTATTCTGGGACAGGGGGCCTACGAGCAGTACTTC. Translation gives CASSILGQGAYEQYF. The V and J genes are TRBV19 and TRBJ2-7; 11 positions agree with TRBD1. V shed 3 bases and J 2 bases; nucleotides not matched to a gene: 3. From germline, CDR1 is LNHDA and CDR2 SQIVND (reference sequence). There are 15 residues in the CDR3.

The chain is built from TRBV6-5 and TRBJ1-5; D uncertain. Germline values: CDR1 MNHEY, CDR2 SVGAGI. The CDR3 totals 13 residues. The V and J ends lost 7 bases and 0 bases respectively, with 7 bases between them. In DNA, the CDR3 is TGTGCCAGCACCCCTTATAGCAATCAGCCCCAGCATTTT. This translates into CASTPYSNQPQHF.

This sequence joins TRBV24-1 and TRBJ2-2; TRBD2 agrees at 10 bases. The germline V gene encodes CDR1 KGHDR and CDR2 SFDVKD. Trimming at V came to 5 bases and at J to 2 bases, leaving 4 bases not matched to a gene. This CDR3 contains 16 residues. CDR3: CATSVRTSGNTGELFF. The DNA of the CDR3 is TGTGCCACCAGTGTCAGGACTAGCGGAAACACCGGGGAGCTGTTTTTT.

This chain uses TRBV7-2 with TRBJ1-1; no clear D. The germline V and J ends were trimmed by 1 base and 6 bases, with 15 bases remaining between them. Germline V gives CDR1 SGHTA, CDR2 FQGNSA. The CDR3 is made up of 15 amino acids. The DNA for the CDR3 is TGTGCCAGCAGCTTAGTCGCATCCGAGGCCGCTGAAGCTTTCTTT. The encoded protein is CASSLVASEAAEAFF. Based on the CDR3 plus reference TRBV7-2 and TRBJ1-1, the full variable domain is GAGVSQSPSNKVTEKGKDVELRCDPISGHTALYWYRQSLGQGLEFLIYFQGNSAPDKSGLPSDRFSAERTGGSVSTLTIQRTQQEDSAVYLCASSLVASEAAEAFFGQGTRLTVV.

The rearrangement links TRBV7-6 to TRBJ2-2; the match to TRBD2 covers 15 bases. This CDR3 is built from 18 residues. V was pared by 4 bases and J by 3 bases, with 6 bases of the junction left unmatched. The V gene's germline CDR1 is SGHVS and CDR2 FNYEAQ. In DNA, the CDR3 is TGTGCCAGCAGCTACGGACTAGCGGGAGGGCCCGACACCGGGGAGCTGTTTTTT. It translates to CASSYGLAGGPDTGELFF.

The CDR3 here is CASRASGGPRDNEQFF. The CDR3 nucleotides read TGTGCCAGCAGGGCTAGCGGGGGACCCAGAGACAATGAGCAGTTCTTC. This chain connects TRBV4-2 to TRBJ2-1, with TRBD2 matching 10 bases. The junction had 10 bases not matched to a gene; V was cut back by 6 bases and J by 5 bases. This CDR3 comprises 16 residues. In germline, CDR1 is LGHNA, CDR2 YNFKEQ.

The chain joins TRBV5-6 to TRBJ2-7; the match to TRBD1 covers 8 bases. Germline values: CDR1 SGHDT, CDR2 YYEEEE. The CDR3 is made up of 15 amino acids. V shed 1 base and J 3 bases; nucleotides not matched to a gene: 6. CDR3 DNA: TGTGCCAGCAGCTTGTCCGGCAGGGGGCTCTACGAGCAGTACTTC. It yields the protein CASSLSGRGLYEQYF.

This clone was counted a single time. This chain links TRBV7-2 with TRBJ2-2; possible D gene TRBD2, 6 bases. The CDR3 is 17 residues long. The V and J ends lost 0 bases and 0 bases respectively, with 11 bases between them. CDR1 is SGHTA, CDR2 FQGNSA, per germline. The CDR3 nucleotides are TGTGCCAGCAGCTTAGCGACGGGAGTGGCGAACACCGGGGAGCTGTTTTTT. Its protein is CASSLATGVANTGELFF.

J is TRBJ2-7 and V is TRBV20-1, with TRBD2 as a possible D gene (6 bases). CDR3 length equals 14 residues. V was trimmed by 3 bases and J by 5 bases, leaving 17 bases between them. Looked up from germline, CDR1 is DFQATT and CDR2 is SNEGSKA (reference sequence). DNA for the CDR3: TGCAGTGCTAGTCCGGAGGGATCTTTAGACGAGCAGTACTTC. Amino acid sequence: CSASPEGSLDEQYF.

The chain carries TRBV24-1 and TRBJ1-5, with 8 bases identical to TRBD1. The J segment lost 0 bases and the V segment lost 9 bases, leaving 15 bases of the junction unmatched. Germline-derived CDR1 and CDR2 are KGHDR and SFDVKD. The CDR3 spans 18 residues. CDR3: CATSFGGGQEYSNQPQHF. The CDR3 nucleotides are TGTGCCACCTCCTTCGGAGGGGGACAGGAATATAGCAATCAGCCCCAGCATTTT.

The CDR3 nucleotides are TGTGCCAGCAGCCAAACAGGGGGCAATCAGCCCCAGCATTTT. It is translated as CASSQTGGNQPQHF. V usage is TRBV7-3 and J usage is TRBJ1-5; 7 nucleotides line up with TRBD1. CDR3 length: 14 residues. V dropped 5 bases and J dropped 2; count of bases not matched to a gene: 3. From germline, CDR1 is SGHTA and CDR2 FQGTGA.

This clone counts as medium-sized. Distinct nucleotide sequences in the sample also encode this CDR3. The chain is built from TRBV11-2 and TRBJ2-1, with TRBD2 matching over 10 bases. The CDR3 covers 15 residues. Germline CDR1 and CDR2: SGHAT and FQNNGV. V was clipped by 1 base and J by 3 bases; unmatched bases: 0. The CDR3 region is CASSLASGSYNEQFF. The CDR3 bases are TGTGCCAGCAGCTTAGCTAGCGGGAGCTACAATGAGCAGTTCTTC.

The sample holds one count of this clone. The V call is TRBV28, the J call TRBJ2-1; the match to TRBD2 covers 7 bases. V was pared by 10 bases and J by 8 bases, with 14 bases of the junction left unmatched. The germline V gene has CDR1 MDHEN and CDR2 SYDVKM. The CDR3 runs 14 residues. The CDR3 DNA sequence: TGTGCCACTATGCGGGAGACTTTTATGGATGAGCAGTTCTTC. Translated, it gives CATMRETFMDEQFF.

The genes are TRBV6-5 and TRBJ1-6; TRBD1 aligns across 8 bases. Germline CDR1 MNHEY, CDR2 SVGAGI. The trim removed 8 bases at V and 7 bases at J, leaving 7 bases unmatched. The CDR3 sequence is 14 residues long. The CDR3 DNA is TGTGCCAGCTCGACAGGGGTTATAAATTCACCCCTCCACTTT. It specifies CASSTGVINSPLHF.